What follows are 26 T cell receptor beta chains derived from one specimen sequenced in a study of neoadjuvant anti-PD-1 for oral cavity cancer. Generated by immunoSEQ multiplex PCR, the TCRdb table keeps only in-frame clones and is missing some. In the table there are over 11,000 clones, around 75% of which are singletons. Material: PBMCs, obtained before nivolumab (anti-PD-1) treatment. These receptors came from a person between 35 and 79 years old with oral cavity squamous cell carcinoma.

The DNA of the CDR3 is TGTGCCAGCAGTCGTACAGGGGCCCCCCAAGAGACCCAGTACTTC. Translating it yields CASSRTGAPQETQYF. The chain has TRBV6-5 and TRBJ2-5, with TRBD1 identical over 7 bases. Germline V gives CDR1 MNHEY, CDR2 SVGAGI. Trimming took 5 bases from V and 1 from J; bases not matched to a gene: 7. This CDR3 has 15 amino acids.

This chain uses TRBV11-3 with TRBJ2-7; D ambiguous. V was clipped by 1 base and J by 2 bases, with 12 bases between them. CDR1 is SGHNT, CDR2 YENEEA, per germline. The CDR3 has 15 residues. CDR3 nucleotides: TGTGCCAGCAGCTTAGGGTTTGGCAGGACCTACGAGCAGTACTTC. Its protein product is CASSLGFGRTYEQYF.

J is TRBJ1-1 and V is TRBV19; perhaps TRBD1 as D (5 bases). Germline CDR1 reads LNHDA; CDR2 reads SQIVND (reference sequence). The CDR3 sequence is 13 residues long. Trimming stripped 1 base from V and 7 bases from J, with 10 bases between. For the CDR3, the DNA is TGTGCCAGTAGTATAGGGGGGGAACTTGAAGCTTTCTTT. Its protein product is CASSIGGELEAFF.

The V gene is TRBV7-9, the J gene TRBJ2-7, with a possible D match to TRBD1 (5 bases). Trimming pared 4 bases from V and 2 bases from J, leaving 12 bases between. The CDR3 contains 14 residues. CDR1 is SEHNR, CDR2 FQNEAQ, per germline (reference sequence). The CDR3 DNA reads TGTGCCAGCAGCTCCTCAGGGAACCCCTACGAGCAGTACTTC. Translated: CASSSSGNPYEQYF.

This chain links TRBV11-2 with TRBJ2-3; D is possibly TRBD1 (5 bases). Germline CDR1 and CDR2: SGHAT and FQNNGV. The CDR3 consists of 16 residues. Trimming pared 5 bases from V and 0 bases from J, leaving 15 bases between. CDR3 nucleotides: TGTGCCAGCAGCCCGGCAGGGCAACAAAGCACAGATACGCAGTATTTT. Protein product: CASSPAGQQSTDTQYF.

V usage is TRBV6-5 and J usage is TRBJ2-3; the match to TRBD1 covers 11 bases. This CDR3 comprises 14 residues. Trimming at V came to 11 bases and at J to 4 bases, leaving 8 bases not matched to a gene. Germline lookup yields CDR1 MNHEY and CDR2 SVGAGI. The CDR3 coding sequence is TGTGCCTCGGGGACAGGGGGGAAGGCAGATACGCAGTATTTT. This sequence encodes CASGTGGKADTQYF.

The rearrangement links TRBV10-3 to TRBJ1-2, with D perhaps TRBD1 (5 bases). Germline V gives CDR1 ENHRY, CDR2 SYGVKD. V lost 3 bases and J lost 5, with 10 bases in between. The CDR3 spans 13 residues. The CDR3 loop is CAISDPDRYGYTF. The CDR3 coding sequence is TGTGCCATCAGTGACCCTGACAGATATGGCTACACCTTC.

The chain's CDR3 is CASSPLTGASNEQFF. CDR3 DNA: TGTGCCAGCAGCCCTCTGACAGGGGCGAGCAATGAGCAGTTCTTC. The chain uses TRBV5-5 and TRBJ2-1, with 8 bases matching TRBD1. Unmatched junction bases numbered 9, after V lost 4 bases and J lost 6 bases. The germline V gene has CDR1 SGHKS and CDR2 YYEKEE (reference sequence). The CDR3 has 15 amino acids.

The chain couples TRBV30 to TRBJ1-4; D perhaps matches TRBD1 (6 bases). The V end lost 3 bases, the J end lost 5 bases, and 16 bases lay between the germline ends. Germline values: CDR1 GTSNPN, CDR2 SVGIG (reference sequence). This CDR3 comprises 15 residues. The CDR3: CAWRKGGSGNEKLFF. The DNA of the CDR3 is TGTGCCTGGAGGAAAGGGGGAAGCGGGAATGAAAAACTGTTTTTT.

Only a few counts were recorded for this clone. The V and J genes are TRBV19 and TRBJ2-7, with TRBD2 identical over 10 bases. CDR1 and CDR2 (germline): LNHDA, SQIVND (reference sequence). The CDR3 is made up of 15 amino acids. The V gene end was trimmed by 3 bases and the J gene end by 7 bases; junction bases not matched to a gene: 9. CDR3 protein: CASSMDPAGGREQYF. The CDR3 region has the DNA TGTGCCAGTAGTATGGACCCAGCGGGGGGGCGAGAGCAGTACTTC. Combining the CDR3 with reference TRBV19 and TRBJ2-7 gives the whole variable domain DGGITQSPKYLFRKEGQNVTLSCEQNLNHDAMYWYRQDPGQGLRLIYYSQIVNDFQKGDIAEGYSVSREKKESFPLTVTSAQKNPTAFYLCASSMDPAGGREQYFGPGTRLTVT.

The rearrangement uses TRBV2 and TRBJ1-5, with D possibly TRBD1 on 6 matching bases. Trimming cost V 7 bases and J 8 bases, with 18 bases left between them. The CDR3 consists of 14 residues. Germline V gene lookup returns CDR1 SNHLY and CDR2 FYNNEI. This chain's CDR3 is CASNRDKLYEPQHF. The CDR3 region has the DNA TGTGCCAGCAACCGGGACAAGCTATATGAGCCCCAGCATTTT.

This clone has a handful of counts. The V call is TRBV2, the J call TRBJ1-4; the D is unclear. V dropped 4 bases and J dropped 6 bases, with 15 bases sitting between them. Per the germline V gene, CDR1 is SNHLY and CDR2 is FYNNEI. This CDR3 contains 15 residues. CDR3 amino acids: CASSGYGYQDEKLFF. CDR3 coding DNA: TGTGCCAGCAGTGGCTACGGGTACCAAGATGAAAAACTGTTTTTT.

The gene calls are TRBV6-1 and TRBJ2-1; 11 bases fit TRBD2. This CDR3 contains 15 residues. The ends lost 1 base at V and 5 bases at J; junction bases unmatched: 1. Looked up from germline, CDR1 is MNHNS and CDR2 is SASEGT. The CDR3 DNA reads TGTGCCAGCAGTGAAGTGGGACTAGCGGACAATGAGCAGTTCTTC. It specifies CASSEVGLADNEQFF.

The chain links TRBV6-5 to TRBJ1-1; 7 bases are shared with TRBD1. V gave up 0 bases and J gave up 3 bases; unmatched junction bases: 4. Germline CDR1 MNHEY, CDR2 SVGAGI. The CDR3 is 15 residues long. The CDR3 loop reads CASSYSRQGDTEAFF. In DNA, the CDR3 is TGTGCCAGCAGTTACTCCCGACAGGGAGACACTGAAGCTTTCTTT.

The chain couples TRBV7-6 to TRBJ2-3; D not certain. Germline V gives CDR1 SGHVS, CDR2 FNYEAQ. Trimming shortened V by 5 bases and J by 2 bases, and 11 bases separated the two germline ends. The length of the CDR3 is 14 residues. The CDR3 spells CASSPRTFTDTQYF. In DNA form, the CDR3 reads TGTGCCAGCAGCCCAAGGACCTTCACAGATACGCAGTATTTT.

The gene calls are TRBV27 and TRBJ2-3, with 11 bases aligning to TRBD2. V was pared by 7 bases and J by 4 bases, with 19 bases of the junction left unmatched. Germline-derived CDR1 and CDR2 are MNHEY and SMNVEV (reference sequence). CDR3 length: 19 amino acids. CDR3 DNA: TGTGCCAGCAAACCACTAGGGACTAGCGGAAAGAGAGGTGCAGATACGCAGTATTTT. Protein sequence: CASKPLGTSGKRGADTQYF.

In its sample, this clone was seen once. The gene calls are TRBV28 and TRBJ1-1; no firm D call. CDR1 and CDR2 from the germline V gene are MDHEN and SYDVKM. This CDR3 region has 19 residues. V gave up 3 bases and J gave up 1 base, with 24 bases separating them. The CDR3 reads CASSFTPLSRDLGNTEAFF. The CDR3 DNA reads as TGTGCCAGCAGTTTCACGCCATTGTCAAGGGATTTAGGGAACACTGAAGCTTTCTTT.

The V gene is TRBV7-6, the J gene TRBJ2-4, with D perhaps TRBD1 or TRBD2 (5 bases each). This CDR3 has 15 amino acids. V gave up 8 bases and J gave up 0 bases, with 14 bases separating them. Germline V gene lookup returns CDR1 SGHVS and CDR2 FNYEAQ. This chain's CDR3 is CASSPGRGAKNIQYF. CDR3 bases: TGTGCCAGCTCCCCGGGACGGGGAGCCAAAAACATTCAGTACTTC.

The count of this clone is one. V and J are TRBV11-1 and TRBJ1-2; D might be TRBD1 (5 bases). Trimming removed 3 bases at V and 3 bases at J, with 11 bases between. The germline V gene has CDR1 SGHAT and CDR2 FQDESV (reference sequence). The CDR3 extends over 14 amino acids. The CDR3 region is CASSLGGDHYGYTF. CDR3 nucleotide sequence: TGTGCCAGCAGCTTGGGAGGGGATCACTATGGCTACACCTTC.

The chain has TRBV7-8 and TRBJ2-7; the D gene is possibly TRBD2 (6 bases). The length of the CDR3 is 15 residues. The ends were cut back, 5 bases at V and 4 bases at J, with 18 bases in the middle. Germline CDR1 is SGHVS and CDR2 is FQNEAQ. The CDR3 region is CASSQNPGLAYEQYF. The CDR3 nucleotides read TGTGCCAGCAGCCAGAACCCGGGACTCGCGTACGAGCAGTACTTC.

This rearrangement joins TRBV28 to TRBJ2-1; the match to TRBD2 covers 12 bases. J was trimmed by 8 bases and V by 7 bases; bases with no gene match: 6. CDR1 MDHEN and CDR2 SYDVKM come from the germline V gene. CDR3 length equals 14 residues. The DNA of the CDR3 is TGTGCCAGCAATACTAGCGGGAGGAAGCATGAGCAGTTCTTC. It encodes CASNTSGRKHEQFF. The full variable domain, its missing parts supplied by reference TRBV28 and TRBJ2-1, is DVKVTQSSRYLVKRTGEKVFLECVQDMDHENMFWYRQDPGLGLRLIYFSYDVKMKEKGDIPEGYSVSREKKERFSLILESASTNQTSMYLCASNTSGRKHEQFFGPGTRLTVL.

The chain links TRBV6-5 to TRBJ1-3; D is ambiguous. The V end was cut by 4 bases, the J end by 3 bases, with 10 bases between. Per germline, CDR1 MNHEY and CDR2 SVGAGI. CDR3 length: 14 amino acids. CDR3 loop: CASSSAPSGNTIYF. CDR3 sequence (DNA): TGTGCCAGCAGTTCAGCCCCAAGTGGAAACACCATATATTTT.

CDR3 in DNA: TGCAGCGTCCTTCTGGCAGGGCGCGGCACTGAAGCTTTCTTT. This codes for CSVLLAGRGTEAFF. This chain connects TRBV29-1 to TRBJ1-1, with D perhaps matching TRBD1 (5 bases). The CDR3 spans 14 residues. V dropped 6 bases and J dropped 4 bases, with 18 bases sitting between them. Germline values: CDR1 SQVTM, CDR2 ANQGSEA.

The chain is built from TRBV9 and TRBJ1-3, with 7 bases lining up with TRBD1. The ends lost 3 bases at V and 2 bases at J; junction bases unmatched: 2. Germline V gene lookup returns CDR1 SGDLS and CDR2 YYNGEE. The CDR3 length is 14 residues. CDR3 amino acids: CASSATGAGNTIYF. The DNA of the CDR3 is TGTGCCAGCAGCGCAACAGGGGCTGGAAACACCATATATTTT. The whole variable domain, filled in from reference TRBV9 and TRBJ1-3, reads DSGVTQTPKHLITATGQRVTLRCSPRSGDLSVYWYQQSLDQGLQFLIQYYNGEERAKGNILERFSAQQFPDLHSELNLSSLELGDSALYFCASSATGAGNTIYFGEGSWLTVV.

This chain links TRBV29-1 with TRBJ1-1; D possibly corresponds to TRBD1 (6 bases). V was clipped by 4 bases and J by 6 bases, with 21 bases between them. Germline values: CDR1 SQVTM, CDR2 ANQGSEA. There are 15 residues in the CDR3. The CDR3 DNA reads TGCAGCGTTGGGAGTACAGGGACCTTATGGGCTGAAGCTTTCTTT. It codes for CSVGSTGTLWAEAFF.

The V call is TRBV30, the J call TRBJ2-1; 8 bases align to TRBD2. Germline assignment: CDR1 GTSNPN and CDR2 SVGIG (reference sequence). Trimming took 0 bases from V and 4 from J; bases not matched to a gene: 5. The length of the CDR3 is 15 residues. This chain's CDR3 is CAWSVISGVYNEQFF. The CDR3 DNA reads TGTGCCTGGAGTGTGATTAGCGGGGTGTACAATGAGCAGTTCTTC.